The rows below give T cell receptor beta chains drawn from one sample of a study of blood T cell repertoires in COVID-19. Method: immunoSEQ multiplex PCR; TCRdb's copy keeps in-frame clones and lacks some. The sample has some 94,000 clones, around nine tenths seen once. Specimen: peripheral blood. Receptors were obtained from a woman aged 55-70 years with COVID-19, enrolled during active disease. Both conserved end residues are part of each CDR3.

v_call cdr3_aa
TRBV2 CASQEEYSNTEAFF
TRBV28 CASSGQNNYGYTF
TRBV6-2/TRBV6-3 CASSYSGQGYGYTF
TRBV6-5 CASSRQDYGYTF
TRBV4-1 CASSQVGGGSYNEQFF
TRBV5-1 CASSWGTGGGVSPLHF
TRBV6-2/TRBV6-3 CASSGTAYGYTF
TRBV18 CASSPLTGSTGELFF
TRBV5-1 CASSLRSRQEETGELFF
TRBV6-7 CASSYSNGRGYGYTF
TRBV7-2 CASSRRQGDGYTF
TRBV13 CASRAYGTDYEQYF
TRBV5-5 CASNSRLTENTGELFF
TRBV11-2 CASSQDRVGEQYF
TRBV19 CASSPDRGQPYSNQPQHF
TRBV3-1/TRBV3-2 CASSYREGSTEAFF
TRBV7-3 CASRSGGQSSYEQYF
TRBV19 CASSIGTGSYEQYF
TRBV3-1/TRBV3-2 CASSPRPGGPLHF
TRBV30 CAWSARNTIYF
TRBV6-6 CASSYPTEGNTIYF
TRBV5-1 CASSFGGIYEQYF
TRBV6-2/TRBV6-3 CASSPFVGPGNTIYF
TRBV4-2 CASSQELGGLGGEQYF
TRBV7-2 CASSLGAVNSNQPQHF
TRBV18 CASSAQTRQGGLEIEAFF
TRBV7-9 CASSFSGPQETQYF
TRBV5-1 CASSKTGARETQYF
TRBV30 CAWSHTAGWNSPLHF
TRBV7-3 CASSLGLDREDGYTF
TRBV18 CASSPWGQQNTEAFF